Sequencing of this T cell receptor beta chain was carried out in a study of cytomegalovirus exposure and HLA in healthy donors. Trimming took off 5 bases at V and 9 bases at J, with 23 bases between the two ends. Germline-derived CDR1 and CDR2 are SGHVS and FQNEAQ. The CDR3 spans 16 residues. In the PCR, 60 Vbeta and 13 Jbeta primers were used. Method: immunoSEQ multiplex PCR; TCRdb's copy keeps in-frame clones and lacks some. The sample gives around 130,000 clones, roughly four fifths of which show up once; around 1.5% is in the top ten. There are a few counts of this clone. The chain links TRBV7-8 to TRBJ2-1; maybe TRBD2 (6 bases). This TCR was sampled from a woman aged 18-29 years in good health and CMV-seronegative. Sequenced sample: PBMCs. The CDR3 sequence is CASSPRLVISGVEQFF. The CDR3, as DNA: TGTGCCAGCAGCCCCCGACTAGTAATTTCCGGCGTTGAGCAGTTCTTC.